The 10 T cell receptor beta chains listed next were all sequenced from one sample in a study of shared clonotypes between healthy human individuals. The table came from immunoSEQ multiplex PCR; TCRdb's copy has only in-frame clones and leaves some out. The table shows about 2 million clones, with about 95% occurring only once. Naive CD8 cells comprised CD45RO-negative, CCR7-positively selected cells, excluding terminally differentiated effector memory CD45RA+ cells. Sequenced input: naive CD8+ T cells sorted from blood. The receptors derive from a man in his late teens or twenties in good health.

The chain recombines TRBV19 with TRBJ1-5; D remains unclear. V lost 6 bases, J lost 4 bases, and 13 bases lay in between. The CDR3 spans 14 residues. The germline V gene encodes CDR1 LNHDA and CDR2 SQIVND (reference sequence). As DNA, the CDR3 is TGTGCCAGTAGCACCCTTTTTTTTAATCAGCCCCAGCATTTT. It specifies CASSTLFFNQPQHF.

The rearrangement links TRBV11-2 to TRBJ2-3; D is ambiguous. Between the trimmed V and J ends, which lost 5 bases and 3 bases, there was a span of 18 bases. The germline V gene encodes CDR1 SGHAT and CDR2 FQNNGV. The CDR3 has 16 amino acids. As DNA, the CDR3 is TGTGCCAGCAGCCCGGACCCGTTATTTCGAACAGATACGCAGTATTTT. It is translated as CASSPDPLFRTDTQYF.

V usage is TRBV19 and J usage is TRBJ2-1; 10 bases line up with TRBD1. CDR1 is LNHDA and CDR2 is SQIVND in the germline V gene (reference sequence). Trimming removed 10 bases from V and 4 bases from J; junction bases left unmatched: 10. This CDR3 contains 15 residues. CDR3 sequence: CATEGGQGPYNEQFF. The CDR3 DNA sequence: TGTGCCACCGAAGGGGGACAGGGGCCTTACAATGAGCAGTTCTTC.

V gene TRBV7-9 combines with J gene TRBJ1-2; 10 nucleotides match TRBD1. The CDR3 extends over 14 amino acids. V was clipped by 4 bases and J by 6 bases; unmatched bases: 5. The V gene's germline CDR1 is SEHNR and CDR2 FQNEAQ (reference sequence). CDR3 residues: CASSSRDRGDGYTF. CDR3 DNA sequence: TGTGCCAGCAGCTCCCGGGACAGGGGAGATGGCTACACCTTC.

This clone was seen a single time. The V and J genes are TRBV5-4 and TRBJ2-7; no reliable D call. Trimming left V 3 bases short and J 6 bases short, with 13 bases between. Germline values: CDR1 SGHNT, CDR2 YYREEE (reference sequence). This CDR3 has 13 residues. CDR3 region: CASSSRASGEQYF. The CDR3 DNA follows: TGTGCCAGCAGCTCCCGGGCCTCGGGCGAGCAGTACTTC.

The rearrangement links TRBV4-1 to TRBJ1-4, with 10 bases identical to TRBD1. The CDR3 spans 16 residues. Germline values: CDR1 MGHRA, CDR2 YSYEKL. Trimming at V came to 1 base and at J to 5 bases, leaving 4 bases not matched to a gene. The CDR3 sequence: CASSQAPGQGNEKLFF. CDR3 nucleotides: TGCGCCAGCAGCCAAGCCCCGGGACAGGGGAATGAAAAACTGTTTTTT.

The chain employs TRBV5-6 and TRBJ2-5; D remains ambiguous. The DNA end favors TRBJ2-7, so the J call may be wrong. This CDR3 is 12 amino acids long. Germline CDR1 reads SGHDT; CDR2 reads YYEEEE. The CDR3 here is CASSLLGYEQYF. The CDR3 bases are TGTGCCAGCAGCTTGTTGGGGTACGAGCAGTACTTC.

The chain combines TRBV28 with TRBJ1-4; D not certain. V was trimmed by 1 base and J by 8 bases, leaving 14 bases between them. Germline V gives CDR1 MDHEN, CDR2 SYDVKM. The CDR3 loop spans 15 amino acids. This chain's CDR3 is CASSLYRVLGEKLFF. Written as DNA, the CDR3 is TGTGCCAGCAGTTTATACCGGGTCCTAGGGGAAAAACTGTTTTTT.

The chain carries TRBV7-8 and TRBJ2-7, with 8 positions matching TRBD2. From germline, CDR1 is SGHVS and CDR2 FQNEAQ. The CDR3 extends over 15 amino acids. Trimming cost V 2 bases and J 5 bases; bases outside gene matches: 8. The CDR3 loop is CASSLWPSGPHEQYF. The CDR3 bases are TGTGCCAGCAGCTTATGGCCTAGCGGGCCCCACGAGCAGTACTTC.

The V call is TRBV28, the J call TRBJ2-3; a weak D match, TRBD2 (6 bases). The length of the CDR3 is 16 residues. Trimming shortened V by 2 bases and J by 2 bases, and 14 bases separated the two germline ends. CDR1 is MDHEN, CDR2 SYDVKM, per germline. The chain's CDR3 is CASSLGEDGYTDTQYF. The CDR3 DNA follows: TGTGCCAGCAGTTTAGGGGAGGATGGGTACACAGATACGCAGTATTTT.